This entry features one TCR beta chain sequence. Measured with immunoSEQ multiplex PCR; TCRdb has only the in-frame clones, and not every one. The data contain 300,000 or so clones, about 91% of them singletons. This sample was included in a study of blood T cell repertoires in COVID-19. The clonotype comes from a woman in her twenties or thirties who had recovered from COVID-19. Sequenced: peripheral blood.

The chain's CDR3 is CASSSPPGQGYEQYF. The CDR3 DNA is TGTGCCAGTAGTAGTCCGCCGGGACAGGGTTACGAGCAGTACTTC. V and J are TRBV19 and TRBJ2-7; 9 nucleotides align to TRBD1. Germline V lookup: CDR1 LNHDA, CDR2 SQIVND (reference sequence). This CDR3 spans 15 amino acids. The junction had 8 bases not matched to a gene; V was cut back by 4 bases and J by 4 bases. The complete variable domain, with remaining parts taken from reference TRBV19 and TRBJ2-7, reads DGGITQSPKYLFRKEGQNVTLSCEQNLNHDAMYWYRQDPGQGLRLIYYSQIVNDFQKGDIAEGYSVSREKKESFPLTVTSAQKNPTAFYLCASSSPPGQGYEQYFGPGTRLTVT.